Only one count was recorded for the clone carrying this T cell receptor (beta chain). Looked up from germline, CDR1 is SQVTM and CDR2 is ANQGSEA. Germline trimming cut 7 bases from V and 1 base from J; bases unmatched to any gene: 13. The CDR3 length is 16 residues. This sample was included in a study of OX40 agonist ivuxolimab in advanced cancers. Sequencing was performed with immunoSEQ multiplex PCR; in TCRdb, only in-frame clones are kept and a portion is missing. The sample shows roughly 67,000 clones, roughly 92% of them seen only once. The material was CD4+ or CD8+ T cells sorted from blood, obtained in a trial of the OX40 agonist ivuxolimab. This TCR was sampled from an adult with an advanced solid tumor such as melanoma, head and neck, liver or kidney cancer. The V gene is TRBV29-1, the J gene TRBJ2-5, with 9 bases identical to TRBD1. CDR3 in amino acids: CSGQGPGQGIQETQYF. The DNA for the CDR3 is TGCAGCGGGCAGGGTCCGGGACAGGGTATCCAAGAGACCCAGTACTTC.